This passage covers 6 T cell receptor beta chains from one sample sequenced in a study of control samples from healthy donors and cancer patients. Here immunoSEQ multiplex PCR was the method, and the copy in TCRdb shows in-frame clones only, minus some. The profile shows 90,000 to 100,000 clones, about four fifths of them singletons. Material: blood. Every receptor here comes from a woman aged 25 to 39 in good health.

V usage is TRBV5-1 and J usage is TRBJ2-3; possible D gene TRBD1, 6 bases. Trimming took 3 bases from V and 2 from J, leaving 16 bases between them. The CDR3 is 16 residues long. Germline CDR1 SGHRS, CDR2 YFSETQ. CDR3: CASSWARGTDTDTQYF. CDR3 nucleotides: TGCGCCAGCAGCTGGGCGAGGGGGACCGACACAGATACGCAGTATTTT.

Here the CDR3 reads CASSLGIDYGYTF. CDR3 nucleotides: TGTGCCAGCAGCTTGGGGATCGACTATGGCTACACCTTC. The chain joins TRBV5-4 to TRBJ1-2; D remains unclear. Per the germline V gene, CDR1 is SGHNT and CDR2 is YYREEE (reference sequence). The length of the CDR3 is 13 residues. The V end was cut by 0 bases, the J end by 3 bases, with 6 bases between. Full variable domain (missing parts from reference TRBV5-4 and TRBJ1-2): ETGVTQSPTHLIKTRGQQVTLRCSSQSGHNTVSWYQQALGQGPQFIFQYYREEENGRGNFPPRFSGLQFPNYSSELNVNALELDDSALYLCASSLGIDYGYTFGSGTRLTVV.

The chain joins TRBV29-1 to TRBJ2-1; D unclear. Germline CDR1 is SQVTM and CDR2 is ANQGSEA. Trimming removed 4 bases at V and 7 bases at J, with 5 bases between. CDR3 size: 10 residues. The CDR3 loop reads CSVANNEQFF. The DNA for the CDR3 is TGCAGCGTTGCAAATAATGAGCAGTTCTTC.

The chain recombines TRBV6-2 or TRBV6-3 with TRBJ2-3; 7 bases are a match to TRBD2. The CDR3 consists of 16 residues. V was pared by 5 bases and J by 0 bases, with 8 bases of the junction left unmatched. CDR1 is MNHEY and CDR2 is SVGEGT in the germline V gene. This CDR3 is CASSARGAGSTDTQYF. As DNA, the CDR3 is TGTGCCAGCAGTGCCCGGGGAGCGGGGAGCACAGATACGCAGTATTTT.

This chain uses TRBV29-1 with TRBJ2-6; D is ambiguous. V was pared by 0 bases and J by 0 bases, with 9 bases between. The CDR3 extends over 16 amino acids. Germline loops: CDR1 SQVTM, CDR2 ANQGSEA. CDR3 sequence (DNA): TGCAGCGTTGAAGACAGGCACAACTCTGGGGCCAACGTCCTGACTTTC. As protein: CSVEDRHNSGANVLTF.

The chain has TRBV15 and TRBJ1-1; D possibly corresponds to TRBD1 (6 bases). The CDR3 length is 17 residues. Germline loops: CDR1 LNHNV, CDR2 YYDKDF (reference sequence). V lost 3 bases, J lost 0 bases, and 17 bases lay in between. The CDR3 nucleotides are TGTGCCACCAGCAGCTCGATCTGGGGGGCCATGAACACTGAAGCTTTCTTT. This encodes CATSSSIWGAMNTEAFF. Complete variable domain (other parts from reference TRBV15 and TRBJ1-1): DAMVIQNPRYQVTQFGKPVTLSCSQTLNHNVMYWYQQKSSQAPKLLFHYYDKDFNNEADTPDNFQSRRPNTSFCFLDIRSPGLGDTAMYLCATSSSIWGAMNTEAFFGQGTRLTVV.